This T cell receptor beta chain derives from a study of blood T cell repertoires in COVID-19. Study-level background: The United States, Italy and Spain provided the acute and convalescent COVID-19 samples. The cDNA or gDNA used as material had been derived from T cells, B-cell-depleted T cells, or PBMCs.

In the original processing: Reference gene primer amplification gave nucleated cell count estimates. Sequencing used immunoSEQ multiplex PCR; TCRdb keeps in-frame clones, though not all of them. V, J and clone size are taken as reported in that table, and D and trimming were inferred from the DNA itself. Among roughly 520,000 clones listed, approximately 90% were seen once. Two negative PCRs, clearance, or symptom resolution had been documented for recovered Cohort 3 donors. This CDR3 region has 15 residues. Germline V gene lookup returns CDR1 SGHTA and CDR2 FQGNSA. Trimming removed 5 bases from V and 7 bases from J; junction bases left unmatched: 12.

The material sequenced was PBMCs or T cells enriched from blood (not recorded which). The sequence was collected from a woman between 35 and 50 years old who had recovered from COVID-19. The rearrangement uses TRBV7-2 and TRBJ1-1, with TRBD1 identical over 8 bases. This chain's CDR3 is CASSQRTGRFVEAFF. CDR3 nucleotides: TGTGCCAGCAGCCAGAGGACAGGGAGGTTTGTTGAAGCTTTCTTT.